This entry concerns a single T cell receptor beta chain. This clonotype was seen more than once but under ten times. Its antigen is still unknown. At one end, the junction sequence differs from germline, possibly due to a read error. The CDR3 measures 14 amino acids from cysteine to phenylalanine. The read is trimmed to its CDR3 DNA, 42 bases read in frame from base 1. The data originate from a study of T-cell reconstitution after alpha-beta-depleted transplantation in children (dated by TCRdb to between 2015 and 2016). Background on the whole study: Using TCR repertoire profiling, the study quantitatively followed how T-cell immune reconstitution unfolded in children after TCRalphabeta/CD19-depleted allogeneic hematopoietic cell transplantation.

The library was obtained by PCR. The sequencer was an Illumina HiSeq 2500. TCR library preparation used molecular barcoding, with unique molecular identifiers applied to normalize quantification of the TCRbeta repertoire. The raw public data were reprocessed by TCRdb itself: fastp quality trimming at Q25, MiXCR clonotype calling, in-frame beta chains only. Entries that share a CDR3 protein sequence are merged under the most common genes and DNA. This sample holds almost 500,000 distinct CDR3 sequences; around 12% were observed only once. Of the sample, about 5% is held by the ten largest clones. The chain uses TRBV12-3 or TRBV12-4 and TRBJ2-4; 7 central nucleotides agree with TRBD2. The TCR was taken from a human donor who donated a stem cell graft to a child with combined immunodeficiency. This specimen consisted of PBMCs from the stem cell graft donor, obtained from the stem cell graft. The CDR3 region has the sequence CASSVAAGKNIQYF. Read as DNA, the sequence is TGTGCCAGCAGTGTAGCAGCGGGAAAAAACATTCAGTACTTC.